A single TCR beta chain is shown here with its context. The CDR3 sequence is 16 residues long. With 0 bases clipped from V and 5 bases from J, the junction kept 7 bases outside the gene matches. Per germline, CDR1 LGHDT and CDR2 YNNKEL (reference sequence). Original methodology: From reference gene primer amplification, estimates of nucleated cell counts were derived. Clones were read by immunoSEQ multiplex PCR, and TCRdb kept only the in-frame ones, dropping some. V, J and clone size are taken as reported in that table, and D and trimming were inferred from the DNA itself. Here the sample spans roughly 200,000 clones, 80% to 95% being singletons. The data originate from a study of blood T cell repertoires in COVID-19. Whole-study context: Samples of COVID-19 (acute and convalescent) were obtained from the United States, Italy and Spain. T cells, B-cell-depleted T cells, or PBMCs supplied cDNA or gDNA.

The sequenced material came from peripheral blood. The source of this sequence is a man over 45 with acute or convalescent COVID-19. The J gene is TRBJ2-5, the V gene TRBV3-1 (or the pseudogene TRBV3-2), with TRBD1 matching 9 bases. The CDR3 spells CASSQETGTGRETQYF. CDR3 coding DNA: TGTGCCAGCAGCCAAGAGACCGGGACAGGGCGCGAGACCCAGTACTTC.